Following are 9 T cell receptor beta chains from one sample sequenced in a study of memory CD4+ T cells and cytomegalovirus serostatus. Single viable CD3+CD4+CD8-CD45RO+ cells were sorted as the memory CD4+ T cells. Libraries were prepared by immunoSEQ multiplex PCR; TCRdb keeps only in-frame clonotypes and omits some of them. The sample lists 38,000 or so clones; roughly 83% were seen once. The sequenced material came from memory CD4+ T cells from blood. These receptors were taken from an adult in good health and CMV-seronegative.

The V gene is TRBV6-1, the J gene TRBJ2-7; 9 positions match TRBD2. Germline V gene lookup returns CDR1 MNHNS and CDR2 SASEGT. This CDR3 spans 17 amino acids. The V segment lost 3 bases and the J segment 3 bases; nucleotides outside the gene matches: 12. The CDR3 region has the DNA TGTGCCAGCAGTGATTACGGCGGGGGGGCCCGTTTCTACGAGCAGTACTTC. It is translated as CASSDYGGGARFYEQYF.

The gene calls are TRBV6-5 and TRBJ1-6; D unresolved. This CDR3 spans 15 amino acids. The germline CDR1 and CDR2 sequences are MNHEY and SVGAGI. Trimming left V 0 bases short and J 9 bases short, with 12 bases between. This CDR3 reads CASSYSIWEGSPLHF. The CDR3 DNA follows: TGTGCCAGCAGTTACTCGATCTGGGAAGGTTCACCCCTCCACTTT.

In this sample, this clone turned up a few times. The rearrangement links TRBV5-1 to TRBJ1-1, with D hard to call. Trimming stripped 1 base from V and 1 base from J, with 11 bases between. CDR1 is SGHRS, CDR2 YFSETQ, per germline. The CDR3 consists of 15 residues. The CDR3 DNA reads TGCGCCAGCAGCTTGATGGACGGAGCGAACACTGAAGCTTTCTTT. Amino acid sequence: CASSLMDGANTEAFF.

The chain combines TRBV6-5 with TRBJ1-3; D gene ambiguous. V was pared by 6 bases and J by 6 bases, with 18 bases between. CDR1 is MNHEY, CDR2 SVGAGI, per germline. The CDR3 runs to 15 residues. In nucleotides, the CDR3 is TGTGCCAGCAGCGGAGGCGGCTCTCTGGAAAACACCATATATTTT. The encoded protein is CASSGGGSLENTIYF.

The chain has TRBV6-6 and TRBJ2-2; TRBD1 might be the D (6 bases). The CDR3 extends over 14 amino acids. CDR1 and CDR2 (germline): MNHNY, SVGAGI (reference sequence). With 5 bases removed from V and 4 bases from J, the gap between germline ends came to 11 bases. This CDR3 reads CASSVQGFTGELFF. CDR3 sequence (DNA): TGTGCCAGCAGTGTCCAGGGGTTCACCGGGGAGCTGTTTTTT.

V gene TRBV6-5 combines with J gene TRBJ2-6; D may be TRBD1 or TRBD2 (5 bases each). Germline CDR1 and CDR2: MNHEY and SVGAGI. The length of the CDR3 is 16 residues. Deletions cut 2 bases from V and 0 bases from J, with 8 bases between. The CDR3 loop reads CASSYGGSSGANVLTF. The CDR3 region has the DNA TGTGCCAGCAGTTACGGGGGTTCCTCTGGGGCCAACGTCCTGACTTTC.

The genes are TRBV5-6 and TRBJ1-5; D unclear. Germline V lookup: CDR1 SGHDT, CDR2 YYEEEE. The CDR3 is 15 residues long. The germline V and J ends were trimmed by 6 bases and 2 bases, with 15 bases remaining between them. The DNA for the CDR3 is TGTGCCAGCACCCGGACCGCCGGTGGCAATCAGCCCCAGCATTTT. Amino acid sequence: CASTRTAGGNQPQHF. Using reference TRBV5-6 and TRBJ1-5 for the parts outside the CDR3, the full variable domain is DAGVTQSPTHLIKTRGQQVTLRCSPKSGHDTVSWYQQALGQGPQFIFQYYEEEERQRGNFPDRFSGHQFPNYSSELNVNALLLGDSALYLCASTRTAGGNQPQHFGDGTRLSIL.

This chain uses TRBV7-2 with TRBJ1-2; possibly TRBD1 for D (5 bases). CDR1 is SGHTA, CDR2 FQGNSA, per germline. V was trimmed by 5 bases and J by 2 bases, leaving 12 bases between them. The CDR3 length is 14 residues. The CDR3 bases are TGTGCCAGCAGCGTCCTGACAGTCAACTATGGCTACACCTTC. It codes for CASSVLTVNYGYTF.

This rearrangement joins TRBV30 to TRBJ1-4; D unresolved. Germline V gene data show CDR1 as GTSNPN and CDR2 as SVGIG (reference sequence). The CDR3 spans 14 residues. V was trimmed by 0 bases and J by 4 bases, leaving 9 bases between them. This CDR3 is CAWSVGSNNEKLFF. CDR3 DNA sequence: TGTGCCTGGAGTGTAGGCAGCAATAATGAAAAACTGTTTTTT.